This TCR beta chain came from a study of human CD8 memory T cell subsets. Study-wide results and limits: Effector memory cells lacked the similarly high diversity that stem-like memory and precursor exhausted T cells had. When compared with each other, stem-like memory and precursor exhausted T cell repertoires showed minimal overlap.

From duplicate vials of 150,000 sorted CD8+ T cells per subset, RNA was isolated. Libraries for TCR beta were constructed using UMI-labeled 5' RACE. TCRdb reanalyzed the 5' RACE reads, giving one entry per CDR3 protein sequence and no DNA. The repertoire table contains about 12,000 distinct CDR3 sequences. As regards this clonotype: Its antigen is undetermined.

The receptor comes from a human donor in good health. The sample taken for sequencing was CD8+ T cells from PBMCs.

CDR3 sequence reads: CASSPRQGALNQPQHF. This chain joins TRBV27 and TRBJ1-5; the D call from TCRdb, TRBD1, cannot be confirmed without DNA. Germline values: CDR1 MNHEY, CDR2 SMNVEV (reference sequence). The CDR3 is 16 amino acids.